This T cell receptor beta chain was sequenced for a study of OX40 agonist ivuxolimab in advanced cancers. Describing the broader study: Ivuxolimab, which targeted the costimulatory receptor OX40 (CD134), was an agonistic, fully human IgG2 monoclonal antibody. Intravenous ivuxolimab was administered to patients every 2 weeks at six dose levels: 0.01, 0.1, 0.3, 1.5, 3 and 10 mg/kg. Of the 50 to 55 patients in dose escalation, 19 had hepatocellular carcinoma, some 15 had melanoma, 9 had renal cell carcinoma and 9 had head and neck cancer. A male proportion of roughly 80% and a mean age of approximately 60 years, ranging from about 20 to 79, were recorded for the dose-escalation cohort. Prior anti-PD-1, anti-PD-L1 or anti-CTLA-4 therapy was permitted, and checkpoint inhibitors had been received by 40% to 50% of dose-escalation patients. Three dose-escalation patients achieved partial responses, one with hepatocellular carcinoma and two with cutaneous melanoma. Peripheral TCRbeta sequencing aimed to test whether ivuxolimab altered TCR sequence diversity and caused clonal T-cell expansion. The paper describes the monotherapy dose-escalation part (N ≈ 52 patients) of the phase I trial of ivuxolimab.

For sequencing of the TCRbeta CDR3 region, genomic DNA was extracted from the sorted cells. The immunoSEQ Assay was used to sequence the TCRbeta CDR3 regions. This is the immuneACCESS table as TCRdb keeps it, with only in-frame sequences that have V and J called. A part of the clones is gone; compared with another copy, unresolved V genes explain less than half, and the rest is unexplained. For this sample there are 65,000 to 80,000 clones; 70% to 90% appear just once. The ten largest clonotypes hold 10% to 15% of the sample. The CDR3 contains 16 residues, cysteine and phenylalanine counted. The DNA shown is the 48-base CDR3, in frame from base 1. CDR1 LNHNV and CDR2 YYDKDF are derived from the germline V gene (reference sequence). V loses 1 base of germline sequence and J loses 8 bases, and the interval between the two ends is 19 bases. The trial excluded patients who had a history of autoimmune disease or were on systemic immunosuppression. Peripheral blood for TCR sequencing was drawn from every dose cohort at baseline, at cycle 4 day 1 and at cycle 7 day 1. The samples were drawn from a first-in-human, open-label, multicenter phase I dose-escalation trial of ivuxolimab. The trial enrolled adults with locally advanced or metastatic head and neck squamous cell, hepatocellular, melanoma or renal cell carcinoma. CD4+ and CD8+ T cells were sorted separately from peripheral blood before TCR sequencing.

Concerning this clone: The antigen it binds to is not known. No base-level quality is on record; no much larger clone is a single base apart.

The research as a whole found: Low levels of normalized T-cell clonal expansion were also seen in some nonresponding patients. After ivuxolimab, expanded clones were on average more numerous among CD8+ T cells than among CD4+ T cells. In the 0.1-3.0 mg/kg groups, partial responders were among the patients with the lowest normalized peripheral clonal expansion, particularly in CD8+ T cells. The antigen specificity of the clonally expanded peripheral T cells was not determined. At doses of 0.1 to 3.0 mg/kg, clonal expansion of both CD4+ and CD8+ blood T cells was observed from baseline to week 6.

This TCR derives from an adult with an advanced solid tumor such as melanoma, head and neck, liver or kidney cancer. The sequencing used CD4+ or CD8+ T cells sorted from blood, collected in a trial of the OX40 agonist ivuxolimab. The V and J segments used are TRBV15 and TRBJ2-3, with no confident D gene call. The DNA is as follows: TGTGCCACCAGCAGAGTTGCGTACGGCATATCTAGTACGCAGTATTTT. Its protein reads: CATSRVAYGISSTQYF.